The text below deals with one T cell receptor (beta chain). This sample was included in a study of control samples from healthy donors and cancer patients. Assay: immunoSEQ multiplex PCR; the TCRdb copy retains only in-frame clones and omits some. Among 5,500 to 8,500 clones listed, about 70% were seen once. The germline V gene has CDR1 MNHEY and CDR2 SVGAGI. V was shortened by 0 bases and J by 4 bases, with 7 bases between the two germline ends. There are 14 residues in the CDR3. The chain employs TRBV6-5 and TRBJ2-1; D remains ambiguous. This TCR came from a male donor with melanoma. Sample: formalin-fixed, paraffin-embedded tissue. CDR3 in amino acids: CASSYSALYNEQFF. The DNA for the CDR3 is TGTGCCAGCAGTTACTCAGCGCTGTACAATGAGCAGTTCTTC.